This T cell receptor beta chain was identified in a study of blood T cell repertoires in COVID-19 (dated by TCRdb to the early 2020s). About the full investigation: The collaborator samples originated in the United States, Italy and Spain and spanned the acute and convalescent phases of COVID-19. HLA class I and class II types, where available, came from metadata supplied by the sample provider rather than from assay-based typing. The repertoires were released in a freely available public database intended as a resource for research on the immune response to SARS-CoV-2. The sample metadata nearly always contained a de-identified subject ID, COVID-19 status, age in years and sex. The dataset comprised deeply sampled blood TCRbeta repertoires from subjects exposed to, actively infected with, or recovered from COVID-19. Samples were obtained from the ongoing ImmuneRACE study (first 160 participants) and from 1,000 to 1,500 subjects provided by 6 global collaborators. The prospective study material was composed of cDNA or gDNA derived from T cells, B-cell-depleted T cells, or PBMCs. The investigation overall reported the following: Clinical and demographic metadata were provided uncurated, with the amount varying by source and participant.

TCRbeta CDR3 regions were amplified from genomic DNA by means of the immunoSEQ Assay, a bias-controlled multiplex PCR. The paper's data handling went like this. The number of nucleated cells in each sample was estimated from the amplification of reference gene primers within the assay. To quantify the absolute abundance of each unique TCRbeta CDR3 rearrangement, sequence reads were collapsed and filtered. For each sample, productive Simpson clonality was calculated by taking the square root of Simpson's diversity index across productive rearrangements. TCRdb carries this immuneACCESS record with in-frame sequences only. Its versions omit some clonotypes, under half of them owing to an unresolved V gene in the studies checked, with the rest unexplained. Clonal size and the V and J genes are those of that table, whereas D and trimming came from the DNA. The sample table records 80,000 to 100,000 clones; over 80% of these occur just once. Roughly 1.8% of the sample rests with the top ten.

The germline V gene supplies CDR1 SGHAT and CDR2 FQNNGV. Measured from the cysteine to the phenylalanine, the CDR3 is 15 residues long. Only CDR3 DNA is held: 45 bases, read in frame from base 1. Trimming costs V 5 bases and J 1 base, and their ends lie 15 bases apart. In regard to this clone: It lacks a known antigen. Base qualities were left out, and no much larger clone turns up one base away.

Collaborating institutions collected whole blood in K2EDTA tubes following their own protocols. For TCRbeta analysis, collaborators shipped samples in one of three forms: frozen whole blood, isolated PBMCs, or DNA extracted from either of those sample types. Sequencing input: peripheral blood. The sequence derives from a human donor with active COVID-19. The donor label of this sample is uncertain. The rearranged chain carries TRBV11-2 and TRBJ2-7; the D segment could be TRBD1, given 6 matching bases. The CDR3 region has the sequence CASSQLQGPSYEQYF. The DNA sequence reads TGTGCCAGCAGCCAGTTACAGGGTCCATCCTACGAGCAGTACTTC.